In its sample, the clone carrying this TCR beta chain was seen once. This sample was included in a study of blood T cell repertoires in COVID-19. Whole-study context: COVID-19 samples from acute and convalescent phases originated in the United States, Italy and Spain. T cells, B-cell-depleted T cells, or PBMCs supplied cDNA or gDNA.

In the authors' methods: Nucleated cell counts were estimated from reference gene primer amplification. Profiling relied on immunoSEQ multiplex PCR, and the TCRdb table lists in-frame clones only, not all of them. V and J calls and clone size are as listed in that table; D and trimming were resolved from the DNA. The table lists over 200,000 clones, about 89% of them singletons. Material: peripheral blood. The TCR comes from a man aged 60 to 75 who had recovered from COVID-19.

CDR3 nucleotide sequence: TGCGCCAGCAGCCCGGGGGTGACTAGCGGGCCCTACGAGCAGTACTTC. Translated, it gives CASSPGVTSGPYEQYF. The chain has TRBV5-1 and TRBJ2-7; 10 bases fit TRBD2. CDR1 is SGHRS and CDR2 is YFSETQ in the germline V gene. This CDR3 region has 16 residues. Unmatched junction bases numbered 9, after V lost 4 bases and J lost 2 bases.